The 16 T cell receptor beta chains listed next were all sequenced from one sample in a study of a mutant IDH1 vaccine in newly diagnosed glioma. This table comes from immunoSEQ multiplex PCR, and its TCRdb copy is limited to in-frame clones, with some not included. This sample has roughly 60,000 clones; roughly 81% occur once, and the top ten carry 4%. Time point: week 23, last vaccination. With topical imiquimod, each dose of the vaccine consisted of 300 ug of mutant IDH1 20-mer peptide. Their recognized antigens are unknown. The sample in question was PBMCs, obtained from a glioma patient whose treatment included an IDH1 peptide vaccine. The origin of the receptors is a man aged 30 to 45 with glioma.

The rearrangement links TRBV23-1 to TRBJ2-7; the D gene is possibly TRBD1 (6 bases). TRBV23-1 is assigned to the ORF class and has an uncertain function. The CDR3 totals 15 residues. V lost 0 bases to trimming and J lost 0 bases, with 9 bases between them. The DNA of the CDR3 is TGCGCCAGCAGTCAATCGAGACAGGACTCCTACGAGCAGTACTTC. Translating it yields CASSQSRQDSYEQYF.

The CDR3 loop reads CASSQDGTGNQPQHF. The CDR3 region has the DNA TGTGCCAGCAGCCAAGATGGGACAGGGAATCAGCCCCAGCATTTT. The chain carries TRBV7-9 and TRBJ1-5, with TRBD1 matching 9 bases. CDR3 length: 15 residues. Germline V lookup: CDR1 SEHNR, CDR2 FQNEAQ (reference sequence). V lost 5 bases to trimming and J lost 4 bases; unmatched junction nucleotides: 6.

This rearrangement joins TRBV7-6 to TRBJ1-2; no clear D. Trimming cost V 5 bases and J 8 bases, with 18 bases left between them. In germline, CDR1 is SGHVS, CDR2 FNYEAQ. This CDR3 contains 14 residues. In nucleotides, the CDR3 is TGTGCCAGCAGCCCCGGAGGAGGAGGGCGAGGCTACACCTTC. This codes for CASSPGGGGRGYTF.

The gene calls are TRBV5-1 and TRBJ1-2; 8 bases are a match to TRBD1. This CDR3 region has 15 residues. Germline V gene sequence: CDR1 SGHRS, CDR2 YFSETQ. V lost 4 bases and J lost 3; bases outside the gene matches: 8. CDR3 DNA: TGCGCCAGCAGCGATGCCTTACAGGGGGACTATGGCTACACCTTC. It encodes CASSDALQGDYGYTF.

CDR3 coding DNA: TGTGCCAGCAGCTTAGTCGGACAGGGGGTGGATGGCTACACCTTC. It is translated as CASSLVGQGVDGYTF. The rearrangement links TRBV7-9 to TRBJ1-2; TRBD1 matches at 10 bases. The germline gives CDR1 SEHNR, CDR2 FQNEAQ (reference sequence). CDR3 length: 15 residues. V shed 1 base, J shed 6 bases, and the junction held 5 bases outside the gene matches.

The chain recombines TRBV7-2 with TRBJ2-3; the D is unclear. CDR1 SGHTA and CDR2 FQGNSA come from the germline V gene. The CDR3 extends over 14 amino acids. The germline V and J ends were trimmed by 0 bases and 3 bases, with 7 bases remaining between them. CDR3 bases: TGTGCCAGCAGCTTAGCAGGGCTAACAGATACGCAGTATTTT. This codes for CASSLAGLTDTQYF.

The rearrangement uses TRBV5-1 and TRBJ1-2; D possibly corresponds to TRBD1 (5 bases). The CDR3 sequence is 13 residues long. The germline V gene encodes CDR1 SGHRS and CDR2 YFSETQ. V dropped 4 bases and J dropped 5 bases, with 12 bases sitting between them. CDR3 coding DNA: TGCGCCAGCAGCCGAGGGGCAGGATATGGCTACACCTTC. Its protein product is CASSRGAGYGYTF.

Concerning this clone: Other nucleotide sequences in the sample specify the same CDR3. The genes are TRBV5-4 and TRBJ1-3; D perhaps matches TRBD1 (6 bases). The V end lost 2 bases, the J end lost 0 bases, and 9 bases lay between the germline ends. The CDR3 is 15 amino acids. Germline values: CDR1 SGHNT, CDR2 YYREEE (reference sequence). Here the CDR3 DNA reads TGTGCCAGCAGCTTAGACAGGTCCTCTGGAAACACCATATATTTT. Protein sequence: CASSLDRSSGNTIYF. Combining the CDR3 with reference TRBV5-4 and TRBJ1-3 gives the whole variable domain ETGVTQSPTHLIKTRGQQVTLRCSSQSGHNTVSWYQQALGQGPQFIFQYYREEENGRGNFPPRFSGLQFPNYSSELNVNALELDDSALYLCASSLDRSSGNTIYFGEGSWLTVV.

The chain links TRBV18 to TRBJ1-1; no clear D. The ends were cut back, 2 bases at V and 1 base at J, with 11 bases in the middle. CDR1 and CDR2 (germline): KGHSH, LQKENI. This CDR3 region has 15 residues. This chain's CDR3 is CASSPRDTRNTEAFF. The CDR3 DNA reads TGTGCCAGCTCACCAAGAGACACGCGGAACACTGAAGCTTTCTTT.

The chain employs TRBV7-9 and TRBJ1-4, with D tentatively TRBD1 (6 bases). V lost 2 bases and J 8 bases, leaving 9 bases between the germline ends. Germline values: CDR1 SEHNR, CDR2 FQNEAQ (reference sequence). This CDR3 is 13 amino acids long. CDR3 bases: TGTGCCAGCAGCTTAAGGGGGATCGAAAAACTGTTTTTT. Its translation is CASSLRGIEKLFF.

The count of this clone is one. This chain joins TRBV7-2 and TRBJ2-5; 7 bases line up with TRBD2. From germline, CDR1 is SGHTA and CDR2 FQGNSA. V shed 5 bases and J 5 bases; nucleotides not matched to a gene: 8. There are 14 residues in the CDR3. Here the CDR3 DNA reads TGTGCCAGCAGCGCCCCCCAGCGGGGCGAGACCCAGTACTTC. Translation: CASSAPQRGETQYF.

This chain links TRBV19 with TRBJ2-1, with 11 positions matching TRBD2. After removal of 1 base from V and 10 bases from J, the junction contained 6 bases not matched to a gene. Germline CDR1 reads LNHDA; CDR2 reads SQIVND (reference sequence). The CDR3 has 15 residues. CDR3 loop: CASSIGSGGALEQFF. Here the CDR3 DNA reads TGTGCCAGTAGTATAGGTAGCGGGGGGGCCCTCGAGCAGTTCTTC. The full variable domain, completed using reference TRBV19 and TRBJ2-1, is DGGITQSPKYLFRKEGQNVTLSCEQNLNHDAMYWYRQDPGQGLRLIYYSQIVNDFQKGDIAEGYSVSREKKESFPLTVTSAQKNPTAFYLCASSIGSGGALEQFFGPGTRLTVL.

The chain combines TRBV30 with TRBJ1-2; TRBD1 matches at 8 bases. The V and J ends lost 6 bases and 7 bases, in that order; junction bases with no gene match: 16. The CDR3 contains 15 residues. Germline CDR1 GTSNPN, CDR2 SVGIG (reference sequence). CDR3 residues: CACYRDRSISFGYTF. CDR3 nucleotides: TGTGCCTGCTACCGGGACAGGAGCATTTCGTTTGGCTACACCTTC.

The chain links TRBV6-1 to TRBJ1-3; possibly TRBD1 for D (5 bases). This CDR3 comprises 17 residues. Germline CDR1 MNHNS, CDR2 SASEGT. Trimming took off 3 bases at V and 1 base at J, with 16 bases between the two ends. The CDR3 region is CASSDPGSPSSGNTIYF. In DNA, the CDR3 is TGTGCCAGCAGTGATCCAGGGAGCCCCTCGTCTGGAAACACCATATATTTT.

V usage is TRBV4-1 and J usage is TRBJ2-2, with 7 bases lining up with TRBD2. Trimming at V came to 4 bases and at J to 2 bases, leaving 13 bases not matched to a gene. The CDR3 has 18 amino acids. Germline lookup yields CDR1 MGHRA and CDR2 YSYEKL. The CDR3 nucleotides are TGCGCCAGCAGCCCCTCGTTCAGCGGGATCCTAAACACCGGGGAGCTGTTTTTT. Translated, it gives CASSPSFSGILNTGELFF.

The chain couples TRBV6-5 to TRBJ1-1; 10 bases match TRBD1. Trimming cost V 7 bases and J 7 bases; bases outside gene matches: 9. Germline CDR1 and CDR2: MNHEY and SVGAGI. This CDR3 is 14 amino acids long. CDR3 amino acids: CASKPDRGQGEAFF. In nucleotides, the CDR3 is TGTGCCAGCAAACCTGACAGGGGGCAAGGTGAAGCTTTCTTT.